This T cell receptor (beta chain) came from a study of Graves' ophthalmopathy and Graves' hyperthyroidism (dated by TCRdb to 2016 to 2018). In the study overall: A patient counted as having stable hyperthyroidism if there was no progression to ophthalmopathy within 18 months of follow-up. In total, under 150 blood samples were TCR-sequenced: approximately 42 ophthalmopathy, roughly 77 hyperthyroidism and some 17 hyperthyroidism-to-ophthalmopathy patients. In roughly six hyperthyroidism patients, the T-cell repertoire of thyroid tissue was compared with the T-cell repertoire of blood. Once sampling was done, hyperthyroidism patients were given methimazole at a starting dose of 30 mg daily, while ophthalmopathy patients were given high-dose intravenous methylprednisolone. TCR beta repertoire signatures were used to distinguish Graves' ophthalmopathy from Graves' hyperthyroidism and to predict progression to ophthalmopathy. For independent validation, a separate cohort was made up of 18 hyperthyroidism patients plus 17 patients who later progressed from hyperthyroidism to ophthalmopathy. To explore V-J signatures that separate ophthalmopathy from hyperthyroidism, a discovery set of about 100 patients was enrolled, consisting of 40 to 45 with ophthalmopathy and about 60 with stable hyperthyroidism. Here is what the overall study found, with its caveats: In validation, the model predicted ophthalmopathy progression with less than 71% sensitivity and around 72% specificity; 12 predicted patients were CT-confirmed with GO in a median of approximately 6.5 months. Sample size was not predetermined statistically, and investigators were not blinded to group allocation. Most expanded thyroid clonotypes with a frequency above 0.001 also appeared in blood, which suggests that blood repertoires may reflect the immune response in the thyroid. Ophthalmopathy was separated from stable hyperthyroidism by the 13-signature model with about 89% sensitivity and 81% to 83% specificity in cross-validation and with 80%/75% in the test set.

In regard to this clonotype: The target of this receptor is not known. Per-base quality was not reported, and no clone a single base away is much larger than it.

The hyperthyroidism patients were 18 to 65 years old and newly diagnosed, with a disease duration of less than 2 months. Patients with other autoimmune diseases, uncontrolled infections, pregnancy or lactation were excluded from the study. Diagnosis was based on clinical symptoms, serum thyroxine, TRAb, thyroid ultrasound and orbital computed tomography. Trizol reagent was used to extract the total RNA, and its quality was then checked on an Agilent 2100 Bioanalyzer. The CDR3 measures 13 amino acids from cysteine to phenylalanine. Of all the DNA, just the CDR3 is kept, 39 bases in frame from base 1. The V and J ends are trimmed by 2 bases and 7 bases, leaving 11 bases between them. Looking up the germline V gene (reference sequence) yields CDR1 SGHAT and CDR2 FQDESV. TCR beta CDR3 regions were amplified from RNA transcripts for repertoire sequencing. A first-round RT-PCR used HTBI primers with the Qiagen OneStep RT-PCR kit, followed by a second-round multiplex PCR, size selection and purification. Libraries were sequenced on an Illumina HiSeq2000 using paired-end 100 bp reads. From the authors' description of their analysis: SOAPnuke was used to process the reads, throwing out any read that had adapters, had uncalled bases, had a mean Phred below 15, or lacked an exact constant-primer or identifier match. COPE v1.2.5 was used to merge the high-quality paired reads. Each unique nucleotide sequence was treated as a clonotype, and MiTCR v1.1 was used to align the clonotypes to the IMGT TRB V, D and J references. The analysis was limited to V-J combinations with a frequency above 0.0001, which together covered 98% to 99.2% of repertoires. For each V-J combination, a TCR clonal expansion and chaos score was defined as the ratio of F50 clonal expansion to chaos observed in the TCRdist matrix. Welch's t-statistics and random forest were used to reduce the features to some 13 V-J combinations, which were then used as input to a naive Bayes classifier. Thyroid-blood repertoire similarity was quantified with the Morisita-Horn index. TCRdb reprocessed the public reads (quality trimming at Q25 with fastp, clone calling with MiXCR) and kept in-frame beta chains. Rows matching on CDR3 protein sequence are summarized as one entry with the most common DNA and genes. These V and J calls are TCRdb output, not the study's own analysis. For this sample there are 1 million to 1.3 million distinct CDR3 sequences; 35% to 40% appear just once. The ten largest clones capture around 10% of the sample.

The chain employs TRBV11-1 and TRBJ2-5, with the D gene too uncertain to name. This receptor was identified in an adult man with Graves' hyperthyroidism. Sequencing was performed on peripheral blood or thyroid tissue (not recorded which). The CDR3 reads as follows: CASSLNKLGTQYF. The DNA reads TGTGCCAGCAGCTTAAACAAGCTGGGGACCCAGTACTTC.